These T cell receptor beta chains were read from a single sample in a study of blood T cells in healthy people across ages. Each CDR3 protein is one row after TCRdb ran MiXCR on the 5' RACE reads. The table shows about 1.4 million distinct CDR3 sequences, with roughly 59% occurring only once. Sequenced: blood. Receptor source: a man in his late teens or twenties in good health. The CDR3 runs from the conserved cysteine through the conserved F or W. The D gene is left open where the match is weak. Clone size appears in some rows only: once, few, many, or a class for an expanded clone.

clone_size	v_call	j_call	d_call	cdr3_aa	cdr3_nt
few	TRBV2	TRBJ2-5	-	CASSPPGHQETQYF	TGTGCCAGCAGCCCCCCGGGGCATCAAGAGACCCAGTACTTC
few	TRBV7-2	TRBJ2-1	-	CASSPTGTLQFF	TGTGCCAGCAGCCCGACCGGGACCCTACAGTTCTTC
-	TRBV20-1	TRBJ2-7	-	CSAAGTGSGDEQYF	TGCAGTGCAGCGGGGACAGGTTCAGGTGACGAGCAGTACTTC
-	TRBV3-1	TRBJ2-7	TRBD1	CASSPGTGCLYEQYF	TGTGCCAGCAGCCCGGGGACAGGGTGTCTCTACGAGCAGTACTTC
-	TRBV6-2/TRBV6-3	TRBJ2-5	-	CASSANRVETQYF	TGTGCCAGCAGTGCCAACAGGGTAGAGACCCAGTACTTC
-	TRBV13	TRBJ2-1	TRBD1	CASSLIGQGAQGQFF	TGTGCCAGCAGTTTAATAGGACAGGGGGCGCAGGGGCAGTTCTTC
few	TRBV12-3/TRBV12-4	TRBJ2-4	-	CASRKLGVDKNIQYF	TGTGCCAGCAGGAAACTAGGGGTAGATAAAAACATTCAGTACTTC
-	TRBV4-2	TRBJ1-2	TRBD1	CASSQAYPDRGPNGYTF	TGTGCCAGCAGCCAAGCGTACCCGGACAGGGGGCCAAATGGCTACACCTTC
few	TRBV7-9	TRBJ2-7	-	CASSFDRGSTKDEQYF	TGTGCCAGCAGCTTTGATCGTGGATCAACTAAAGACGAGCAGTACTTC
-	TRBV7-2	TRBJ2-3	-	CASSFGQKTDTQYF	TGTGCCAGCAGCTTCGGACAGAAAACAGATACGCAGTATTTT
-	TRBV10-3	TRBJ2-7	-	CAISEKGFSYEQYF	TGTGCCATCAGTGAGAAAGGTTTCTCCTACGAGCAGTACTTC
-	TRBV10-3	TRBJ2-7	TRBD1	CAISGDRGAHEQYF	TGTGCCATCAGTGGGGACAGGGGGGCCCACGAGCAGTACTTC
-	TRBV28	TRBJ2-7	TRBD1	CASSPGTVKSYEQYF	TGTGCCAGCAGTCCCGGGACAGTGAAGTCCTACGAGCAGTACTTC
-	TRBV5-1	TRBJ1-2	-	CASSLVENTQGGYTF	TGCGCCAGCAGCTTGGTAGAAAACACCCAGGGAGGCTACACCTTC
-	TRBV5-8	TRBJ2-5	TRBD2	CASSLRAGGAETQYF	TGTGCCAGCAGCTTGCGAGCGGGGGGTGCAGAGACCCAGTACTTC
few	TRBV4-1	TRBJ2-7	TRBD2	CASSQEGLAGDYEQYF	TGCGCCAGCAGCCAAGAGGGGCTAGCGGGAGACTACGAGCAGTACTTC
-	TRBV6-6	TRBJ1-6	-	CASTLPSDSPLHF	TGTGCCAGCACCCTACCCAGCGATTCACCCCTCCACTTT
-	TRBV10-2	TRBJ2-5	TRBD2	CASKTSVTETQYF	TGCGCCAGCAAGACTAGCGTTACAGAGACCCAGTACTTC
once	TRBV5-4	TRBJ2-5	TRBD2	CASRAQAGEVETQYF	TGTGCCAGTAGAGCCCAGGCGGGGGAGGTGGAGACCCAGTACTTC
few	TRBV5-1	TRBJ2-1	-	CASSLYSGKGNEQFF	TGCGCCAGCAGCCTTTATTCCGGGAAGGGAAATGAGCAGTTCTTC
-	TRBV10-3	TRBJ1-5	-	CATEGELNQPQHF	TGTGCCACTGAAGGGGAGTTAAATCAGCCCCAGCATTTT
few	TRBV29-1	TRBJ2-1	-	CSVEDEGRSNRYNEQFF	TGCAGCGTTGAAGATGAGGGTCGAAGTAACCGGTACAATGAGCAGTTCTTC
-	TRBV3-1	TRBJ2-3	TRBD2	CASSQDSNGGGATDTQYF	TGTGCCAGCAGCCAAGATTCCAATGGCGGGGGGGCCACAGATACGCAGTATTTT
-	TRBV4-1	TRBJ1-2	-	CASSLPGSSNYGYTF	TGCGCCAGCAGCCTCCCCGGGTCTTCTAACTATGGCTACACCTTC
-	TRBV3-1	TRBJ1-2	TRBD1	CASSQVNRGDYGYTF	TGTGCCAGTAGCCAAGTGAACAGGGGTGACTATGGCTACACCTTC
-	TRBV2	TRBJ1-1	-	CASSAVGGNTEAFF	TGTGCCAGCAGTGCCGTCGGAGGGAACACTGAAGCTTTCTTT
-	TRBV7-9	TRBJ1-2	TRBD1	CASNEGAGYGYTF	TGTGCCAGCAATGAGGGGGCAGGCTATGGCTACACCTTC
-	TRBV9	TRBJ2-2	TRBD2	CASSALAGVTGELFF	TGTGCCAGCAGCGCACTAGCGGGGGTCACCGGGGAGCTGTTTTTT
-	TRBV4-2	TRBJ1-2	-	CASSQDLGGAGAYYGYTF	TGTGCCAGCAGCCAAGATTTAGGGGGGGCAGGTGCATACTATGGCTACACCTTC
few	TRBV20-1	TRBJ2-1	-	CSARDMIVTHNEQFF	TGCAGTGCTAGAGATATGATCGTCACCCACAATGAGCAGTTCTTC
-	TRBV29-1	TRBJ2-2	-	CSALDTGELFF	TGCAGCGCTCTGGACACCGGGGAGCTGTTTTTT
-	TRBV20-1	TRBJ1-5	-	CSARGPALGVQPQHF	TGCAGTGCCCGAGGGCCGGCTCTGGGTGTTCAGCCCCAGCATTTT
-	TRBV4-2	TRBJ2-3	TRBD2	CASSQQASGLITDTQYF	TGTGCCAGCAGCCAACAAGCCTCGGGACTAATCACAGATACGCAGTATTTT
-	TRBV4-3	TRBJ1-5	-	CASSQVLFNDQPQHF	TGCGCCAGCAGCCAAGTTTTATTTAATGATCAGCCCCAGCATTTT
once	TRBV10-3	TRBJ2-5	TRBD1	CAISGSLEKGAPQETQYF	TGTGCCATCAGTGGGAGCTTGGAAAAGGGGGCGCCTCAAGAGACCCAGTACTTC
few	TRBV6-1	TRBJ1-2	TRBD1	CAGGGQGYYGYTF	TGTGCCGGAGGAGGACAGGGCTACTATGGCTACACCTTC
-	TRBV12-3/TRBV12-4	TRBJ2-5	TRBD2	CASSSGTSVETQYF	TGTGCCAGCAGTAGTGGGACTAGCGTGGAGACTCAGTACTTC
-	TRBV5-6	TRBJ1-2	-	CASSLGARESLVYGYTF	TGTGCCAGCAGCTTGGGGGCCAGGGAATCATTGGTCTATGGCTACACCTTC
-	TRBV29-1	TRBJ1-1	-	CSVLGVLGAFF	TGCAGCGTTCTGGGGGTCCTTGGAGCTTTCTTT
-	TRBV28	TRBJ2-5	TRBD2	CASSPTGLPQYF	TGTGCCAGCAGTCCAACGGGACTACCCCAGTACTTC
-	TRBV6-2/TRBV6-3	TRBJ2-1	TRBD1	CASSRIKGAILRNEQCF	TGTGCCAGCAGTAGGATCAAGGGGGCGATTTTGAGGAATGAGCAGTGCTTC
-	TRBV4-1	TRBJ2-1	TRBD1	CASSQETTGAYEQFF	TGCGCCAGCAGCCAAGAAACGACAGGGGCGTATGAGCAGTTCTTC
-	TRBV20-1	TRBJ2-5	TRBD2	CSARDYQRGGETQYF	TGCAGTGCTAGAGATTACCAGCGGGGGGGAGAGACCCAGTACTTC
few	TRBV29-1	TRBJ2-2	-	CSGDVENTGELFF	TGCAGCGGGGACGTTGAGAACACCGGGGAGCTGTTTTTT
-	TRBV2	TRBJ2-1	TRBD2	CASIVGTSGYNEQFF	TGTGCCAGCATAGTAGGGACTAGCGGGTACAATGAGCAGTTCTTC
few	TRBV27	TRBJ2-5	-	CASSLSLDTQETQYF	TGTGCCAGCAGTTTATCCCTCGACACTCAAGAGACCCAGTACTTC
-	TRBV5-5	TRBJ2-1	-	CASNGRVGNEQFF	TGTGCCAGCAACGGTAGGGTGGGCAATGAGCAGTTCTTC
-	TRBV6-6	TRBJ2-1	-	CASSYSGSHNEQFF	TGTGCCAGCAGTTACTCGGGAAGCCACAATGAGCAGTTCTTC
once	TRBV2	TRBJ2-1	TRBD2	CASSDRAPGGNEQFF	TGTGCCAGCAGTGATCGGGCACCGGGGGGCAATGAGCAGTTCTTC
few	TRBV29-1	TRBJ2-5	-	CSVEHGEQYF	TGCAGCGTTGAACATGGGGAGCAGTACTTC
-	TRBV29-1	TRBJ2-5	-	CSGSRLETQYF	TGCAGCGGCAGTAGATTGGAGACCCAGTACTTC
-	TRBV4-1	TRBJ2-7	-	CASSPRQTGYEQYF	TGCGCCAGCAGCCCCCGACAGACCGGCTACGAGCAGTACTTC
-	TRBV7-6	TRBJ2-7	TRBD1	CASSLWGTGDYEQYF	TGTGCCAGCAGCTTATGGGGGACAGGCGACTACGAGCAGTACTTC
few	TRBV20-1	TRBJ2-5	TRBD1	CSARTGRETQYF	TGCAGTGCGCGGACAGGGAGGGAGACCCAGTACTTC
-	TRBV4-2	TRBJ2-1	-	CASSIDMPNEQFF	TGTGCCAGCAGCATTGACATGCCCAATGAGCAGTTCTTC
-	TRBV6-5	TRBJ1-2	TRBD1	CASSRGQGVSDGYTF	TGTGCCAGCAGCAGGGGACAGGGGGTTTCGGATGGCTACACCTTC
-	TRBV2	TRBJ2-1	-	CASRASLMGSYNEQFF	TGTGCCAGCAGGGCTTCCCTGATGGGCTCCTACAATGAGCAGTTCTTC
-	TRBV7-8	TRBJ2-7	-	CASSPSGALGLSEQYF	TGTGCCAGCAGCCCTAGTGGGGCCTTGGGGCTTAGCGAGCAGTACTTC
-	TRBV20-1	TRBJ2-7	TRBD1	CSARDQGAEQYF	TGCAGTGCTAGAGACCAGGGGGCCGAGCAGTACTTC